This T cell receptor (beta chain) was identified during a study of blood T cells in healthy people across ages. A J-beta primer mix and a sample-barcoded 5' primer were used in a second PCR of about 6 to 12 cycles. Using its own MiXCR run on the 5' RACE reads, TCRdb lists one record per CDR3 protein. The data hold about 1.4 million distinct CDR3 sequences, with 59% observed a single time. CDR1 is DFQATT, CDR2 SNEGSKA, per germline (reference sequence). The CDR3 loop spans 14 amino acids. V was clipped by 6 bases and J by 3 bases; unmatched bases: 8. Samples each had at least 5 micrograms of total RNA extracted.

The V gene is TRBV20-1, the J gene TRBJ2-5; the match to TRBD1 covers 9 bases. This TCR was recovered from a young man in good health. Sequenced: blood. The chain's CDR3 is CSARSRDREETQYF. The CDR3 nucleotides read TGCAGTGCCCGTAGTCGGGACAGGGAAGAGACCCAGTACTTC.